The rows below give T cell receptor beta chains drawn from one sample of a study of cytomegalovirus exposure and HLA in healthy donors. The assay was immunoSEQ multiplex PCR, and TCRdb's table has in-frame clones only and misses some. The sample lists about 170,000 clones; roughly 60% were seen once. Sequencing was performed on PBMCs. Receptors were obtained from a man aged 35 to 55 in good health and CMV-seronegative. Both conserved end residues are part of each CDR3. The D gene is left open where the match is weak. The size field is filled for only some rows; it gives once, few, many or a size class.

V	D	size	J	CDR3	DNA
TRBV18	NA	NA	TRBJ1-2	CASSPTRTGTERNYGYTF	TGTGCCAGCTCACCAACTAGGACCGGGACTGAACGTAACTATGGCTACACCTTC
TRBV4-3	TRBD2	NA	TRBJ2-3	CASSQGTSGSGTDTQYF	TGCGCCAGCAGCCAAGGGACTAGCGGGAGCGGAACAGATACGCAGTATTTT
TRBV19	NA	NA	TRBJ2-5	CASRTGVEETQYF	TGTGCCAGTAGAACGGGGGTAGAGGAGACCCAGTACTTC
TRBV7-2	TRBD1	NA	TRBJ2-5	CASSLGGGETQYF	TGTGCCAGCAGCTTAGGAGGGGGCGAGACCCAGTACTTC
TRBV7-2	NA	few	TRBJ1-2	CASSLAVERTEGYTF	TGTGCCAGCAGCTTAGCGGTAGAGAGGACAGAGGGCTACACCTTC
TRBV6-1	TRBD1	NA	TRBJ2-3	CASTGGPASTDTQYF	TGTGCCAGCACAGGGGGACCTGCTAGCACAGATACGCAGTATTTT
TRBV7-9	NA	NA	TRBJ1-4	CASRSTTNEKLFF	TGTGCCAGCAGGTCCACAACTAATGAAAAACTGTTTTTT
TRBV7-2	NA	NA	TRBJ2-1	CASSLDRGSSYNEQFF	TGTGCCAGCAGCTTAGATAGGGGGAGCTCCTACAATGAGCAGTTCTTC
TRBV4-2	NA	NA	TRBJ1-3	CASSQVRFELSGNTIYF	TGTGCCAGCAGCCAAGTACGTTTTGAACTCTCTGGAAACACCATATATTTT
TRBV6-1	NA	NA	TRBJ2-5	CASSEDVRLTQYF	TGTGCCAGCAGTGAAGATGTGAGGTTGACCCAGTACTTC
TRBV15	NA	few	TRBJ2-1	CATSRDQYEQFF	TGTGCCACCAGCAGAGATCAATATGAGCAGTTCTTC
TRBV9	NA	few	TRBJ2-1	CASSPGGSSYNEQFF	TGTGCCAGCAGCCCCGGCGGTAGCTCCTACAATGAGCAGTTCTTC
TRBV6-1	TRBD1	NA	TRBJ1-6	CASSADRLNSPLHF	TGTGCCAGCAGTGCGGACAGGCTGAATTCACCCCTCCACTTT